A selection of T cell receptor beta chains follows, all from one sample in a study of T cells in Graves' hyperthyroidism and ophthalmopathy. TCRdb used MiXCR to reprocess the multiplex PCR reads, holding one entry per CDR3 protein. Seen here are hundreds of thousands of distinct CDR3 sequences, about 20% observed once, and the top ten hold roughly 60%. Sequencing was performed on blood. The receptors come from a man aged 30-40 years with Graves' ophthalmopathy. Both conserved end residues are part of each CDR3. A D gene is named only where the DNA matches it firmly. Expanded clones are given a class, and other clones once, few, many or no size at all.

J,size,V,D,CDR3,DNA
TRBJ2-3,-,TRBV19,-,CASSPEGRDTQYF,TGTGCCAGTAGTCCCGAGGGTCGAGATACGCAGTATTTT
TRBJ2-7,many,TRBV3-1,-,CASSRAAGDTGSGEQYF,TGTGCCAGCAGCCGAGCCGCAGGGGACACAGGGTCCGGCGAGCAGTACTTC
TRBJ2-1,-,TRBV18,TRBD1,CASSPPDRVDEQFF,TGTGCCAGCTCGCCACCGGACAGGGTGGATGAGCAGTTCTTC
TRBJ2-7,-,TRBV12-3/TRBV12-4,-,CASSLHGVGQYF,TGTGCCAGCAGTTTACACGGTGTGGGGCAGTACTTC
TRBJ2-7,-,TRBV7-6,-,CASSSRTDPYEQYF,TGTGCCAGCAGCTCGCGGACAGACCCCTACGAGCAGTACTTC
TRBJ2-7,few,TRBV11-2,TRBD2,CASSGTSGSSYEQYF,TGTGCCAGCAGCGGGACTAGCGGGTCCTCCTACGAGCAGTACTTC
TRBJ1-6,-,TRBV27,-,CASGDYSNNSPLHF,TGTGCCAGCGGCGATTACAGTAATAATTCACCCCTCCACTTT
TRBJ1-1,few,TRBV18,-,CASSPPRTVGTEAFF,TGTGCCAGCTCACCACCAAGGACAGTAGGCACTGAAGCTTTCTTT
TRBJ2-5,few,TRBV5-1,-,CASRAKETQYF,TGCGCCAGCAGGGCCAAAGAGACCCAGTACTTC
TRBJ2-7,-,TRBV19,-,CASTYNYYTYEQYF,TGTGCCAGTACCTATAACTACTACACCTACGAGCAGTACTTC
TRBJ2-3,many,TRBV5-1,-,CASSQDGASTDTQYF,TGCGCCAGCAGCCAGGACGGAGCTAGCACAGATACGCAGTATTTT
TRBJ2-1,many,TRBV20-1,-,CSARGLGQHTERINEQFF,TGCAGTGCTAGAGGGCTAGGCCAACATACCGAGCGAATCAATGAGCAGTTCTTC
TRBJ2-1,-,TRBV20-1,-,CSARALPNEQFF,TGCAGTGCTAGAGCTCTGCCCAATGAGCAGTTCTTC
TRBJ1-1,few,TRBV28,-,CASSRRGRDTEAFF,TGTGCCAGCAGCAGAAGGGGGAGGGACACTGAAGCTTTCTTT
TRBJ2-1,many,TRBV12-3/TRBV12-4,TRBD2,CASSSSGRRRQFF,TGTGCCAGCAGTTCTAGCGGGAGACGACGGCAGTTCTTC
TRBJ2-2,-,TRBV19,TRBD1,CASSPGTGTGELFF,TGTGCCAGTAGTCCCGGGACAGGCACCGGGGAGCTGTTTTTT
TRBJ2-3,many,TRBV3-1,-,CASSKRGGPTDTQYF,TGTGCCAGCAGCAAGAGAGGCGGGCCAACAGATACGCAGTATTTT
TRBJ2-2,many,TRBV3-1,-,CASSPRDANTGELFF,TGTGCCAGCAGCCCCCGGGACGCGAACACCGGGGAGCTGTTTTTT
TRBJ2-5,few,TRBV30,-,CAWMGQHSETQYF,TGTGCCTGGATGGGTCAACATTCTGAGACCCAGTACTTC
TRBJ2-7,-,TRBV11-2,TRBD1,CASSLRGRDSIYEQYF,TGTGCCAGCAGCTTAAGGGGTAGGGACAGCATCTACGAGCAGTACTTC
TRBJ2-1,many,TRBV6-1,-,CASSPGGTPYNEQFF,TGTGCCAGCAGCCCGGGCGGGACGCCCTACAATGAGCAGTTCTTC
TRBJ2-7,-,TRBV3-1,-,CASSQTVGYTYEQYF,TGTGCCAGCAGCCAAACCGTCGGCTATACCTACGAGCAGTACTTC
TRBJ2-7,-,TRBV5-1,TRBD2,CASRIAGDSYNEQYF,TGCGCCAGCAGAATAGCGGGGGACTCCTACAATGAGCAGTACTTC
TRBJ2-5,many,TRBV9,TRBD2,CASSARTSGSGETQYF,TGTGCCAGCAGCGCTCGGACTAGCGGGAGCGGAGAGACCCAGTACTTC
TRBJ1-3,many,TRBV29-1,-,CSAQVSGNTIYF,TGCAGCGCACAGGTCTCTGGAAACACCATATATTTT
TRBJ2-7,many,TRBV11-3,TRBD1,CASSVTGERSYEQYF,TGTGCCAGCAGCGTCACAGGGGAGCGCTCCTACGAGCAGTACTTC
TRBJ1-2,-,TRBV28,-,CASSLSLGGYTF,TGTGCCAGCAGTTTAAGTTTAGGTGGCTACACCTTC
TRBJ1-1,many,TRBV29-1,-,CSVGEREVTEAFF,TGCAGCGTTGGGGAAAGGGAGGTCACTGAAGCTTTCTTT
TRBJ2-1,-,TRBV28,-,CASSRRINEQFF,TGTGCCAGCAGTCGCAGGATCAATGAGCAGTTCTTC
TRBJ1-3,few,TRBV11-1,-,CASSLGSVNTIYF,TGTGCCAGCAGCTTGGGGTCGGTGAACACCATATATTTT
TRBJ2-5,-,TRBV30,-,CAWSVSHQETQYF,TGTGCCTGGAGTGTAAGTCACCAAGAGACCCAGTACTTC
TRBJ2-1,few,TRBV28,-,CASSQLPNEQFF,TGTGCCAGCAGTCAACTCCCGAATGAGCAGTTCTTC
TRBJ2-3,-,TRBV3-1,-,CASTLRGKRGSTDTQYF,TGTGCCAGCACCCTCAGGGGGAAGCGGGGTAGCACAGATACGCAGTATTTT
TRBJ2-1,-,TRBV5-1,-,CASSLTATNTYNEQFF,TGCGCCAGCAGCTTAACTGCAACTAACACCTACAATGAGCAGTTCTTC
TRBJ2-3,many,TRBV20-1,TRBD2,CSAGLRAGVVDTQYF,TGCAGTGCTGGGTTAAGAGCGGGAGTGGTAGATACGCAGTATTTT
TRBJ1-6,few,TRBV15,-,CATSRDNFGGSPLHF,TGTGCCACCAGCAGAGATAATTTTGGGGGGTCACCCCTCCACTTT
TRBJ2-2,few,TRBV7-9,-,CASSRSDTGELFF,TGTGCCAGCAGCCGCAGCGACACCGGGGAGCTGTTTTTT
TRBJ2-7,few,TRBV13,-,CATLDPRTAFYEQYF,TGTGCCACCTTAGACCCTCGGACAGCATTCTACGAGCAGTACTTC
TRBJ2-1,many,TRBV5-1,TRBD2,CASSRGVGAGAAYNEQFF,TGCGCCAGCAGCCGGGGGGTGGGAGCGGGAGCAGCCTACAATGAGCAGTTCTTC
TRBJ2-7,many,TRBV28,-,CASTGTEDYEQYF,TGTGCCAGCACGGGGACTGAAGACTACGAGCAGTACTTC
TRBJ2-4,-,TRBV3-1,-,CASSVRPLTLAKNIQYF,TGTGCCAGCAGCGTTCGACCGCTTACTCTCGCCAAAAACATTCAGTACTTC
TRBJ2-2,-,TRBV7-2,-,CARAGGGLNTGELFF,TGTGCCAGAGCCGGGGGCGGACTGAACACCGGGGAGCTGTTTTTT
TRBJ1-5,-,TRBV27,-,CASSFPDTHQPRHF,TGTGCCAGCAGTTTCCCCGACACACATCAGCCCCGGCATTTT
TRBJ1-2,-,TRBV20-1,TRBD1,CSARPPPGQGLNYGYTF,TGCAGTGCTAGACCGCCCCCAGGACAGGGTCTTAACTATGGCTACACCTTC
TRBJ2-2,few,TRBV6-1,TRBD2,CASSARASGNTGELFF,TGTGCCAGCAGTGCCCGAGCTAGCGGAAACACCGGGGAGCTGTTTTTT
TRBJ2-1,once,TRBV5-1,-,CASSFASSGSSYNEQFF,TGCGCCAGCAGCTTTGCGTCCAGCGGAAGCTCCTACAATGAGCAGTTCTTC
TRBJ1-1,many,TRBV2,-,CASRNRPAPEAFF,TGTGCCAGCAGAAACCGCCCAGCCCCGGAAGCTTTCTTT
TRBJ2-5,few,TRBV5-6,-,CASTRGAERETQYF,TGTGCCAGCACACGCGGGGCGGAAAGGGAGACCCAGTACTTC
TRBJ1-6,-,TRBV7-9,-,CASSLGQRDSPLHF,TGTGCCAGCAGCTTAGGCCAGAGGGATTCACCCCTCCACTTT
TRBJ2-7,-,TRBV6-1,-,CASILTGSSYEQYF,TGTGCCAGCATTTTGACAGGAAGCTCCTACGAGCAGTACTTC